The rows below give T cell receptor beta chains drawn from one sample of a study of breast tumors, draining lymph nodes, adjacent tissues. TCRdb re-derived calls from the multiplex PCR reads in MiXCR, one entry per CDR3 protein. The sample records about 230,000 distinct CDR3 sequences, around 32% being singletons. Input material: axillary lymph node tissue. The source of these receptors is a female donor with breast cancer. Some clones in this sample may be carry-over from other donors' samples. CDR3s include the opening cysteine and the closing phenylalanine or tryptophan. A D gene is named only where the DNA matches it firmly. Only some rows state a clone size, as once, few, many or a class for expanded clones.

CASSLVTGTYRGTQYF TGTGCCAGCAGCTTAGTGACGGGGACTTATCGTGGGACCCAGTACTTC TRBV7-2 NA TRBJ2-5 many
CAWSGRGTQYF TGTGCCTGGAGTGGGAGGGGTACGCAGTATTTT TRBV30 NA TRBJ2-3 many
CSVLLAGAYEQYF TGCAGTGTCCTACTAGCGGGGGCCTACGAGCAGTACTTC TRBV20-1 TRBD2 TRBJ2-7 NA
CASGGDSNQPQHF TGTGCCAGCGGCGGGGACAGCAATCAGCCCCAGCATTTT TRBV5-5 NA TRBJ1-5 many
CASSSDRGGNSPLHF TGTGCCAGCAGTTCCGACAGGGGTGGTAATTCACCCCTCCACTTT TRBV12-3/TRBV12-4 TRBD1 TRBJ1-6 many
CSAVRTGWRRGTEAFF TGCAGTGCTGTCCGGACAGGGTGGAGGAGGGGCACTGAAGCTTTCTTT TRBV20-1 TRBD1 TRBJ1-1 NA
CASSSTGGLGGYTF TGTGCCAGCAGTTCGACAGGGGGGCTTGGTGGCTACACCTTC TRBV6-1 TRBD1 TRBJ1-2 many
CASSLGVSNSPLHF TGTGCCAGCAGCTTAGGAGTTTCTAACTCACCCCTCCACTTT TRBV7-6 NA TRBJ1-6 NA
CASSNGQYF TGCGCCAGCAGTAACGGGCAGTACTTC TRBV10-2 NA TRBJ2-7 many
CASSQVQDGTYEQYF TGCGCCAGCAGCCAAGTGCAGGACGGGACCTACGAGCAGTACTTC TRBV4-3 NA TRBJ2-7 many
CASSLNFGQQFQVTQYF TGTGCCAGCAGCTTAAATTTTGGGCAGCAATTTCAAGTGACCCAGTACTTC TRBV7-9 NA TRBJ2-5 NA
CASSLAGVLYQEAQYF TGTGCCAGCAGCTTAGCGGGAGTGTTGTACCAAGAGGCCCAGTACTTC TRBV7-2 NA TRBJ2-5 NA
CASSMWGAGYTF TGTGCCAGTAGTATGTGGGGGGCTGGGTACACCTTC TRBV19 NA TRBJ1-2 NA
CASSNEPGLSEQYF TGCGCCAGCAGCAACGAACCGGGACTATCGGAGCAGTACTTC TRBV4-1 TRBD2 TRBJ2-7 NA
CASRERQGTQPQHF TGTGCCAGCAGAGAGCGACAGGGCACTCAGCCCCAGCATTTT TRBV6-1 TRBD1 TRBJ1-5 NA
CASTYGQGATYGSTF TGTGCCAGCACATATGGACAGGGGGCAACGTATGGCTCCACCTTC TRBV9 TRBD1 TRBJ1-2 few
CASSHRGWERQYF TGTGCCAGCAGTCACCGAGGGTGGGAACGGCAGTACTTC TRBV6-6 NA TRBJ2-7 many
CASSLSTGGGEKLFF TGTGCCAGCAGTTTATCGACAGGGGGCGGCGAAAAACTGTTTTTT TRBV28 TRBD1 TRBJ1-4 few
CSASGLAGVYFNSPLHF TGCAGTGCTAGTGGTCTAGCGGGAGTGTATTTTAATTCACCCCTCCACTTT TRBV20-1 NA TRBJ1-6 NA
CASSSGLAGHEQYF TGTGCCAGCAGCTCGGGACTAGCGGGACACGAGCAGTACTTC TRBV7-6 TRBD2 TRBJ2-7 NA
CASSFQETQHF TGCGCCAGCAGCTTCCAAGAGACCCAGCACTTC TRBV3-1 NA TRBJ2-5 NA
CASTQDSSGELFF TGTGCCAGCACCCAGGACAGTTCCGGGGAGCTGTTTTTT TRBV2 NA TRBJ2-2 once
CATSSAGRGNTEAFF TGTGCCACCAGCAGCGCTGGGAGGGGGAACACTGAAGCTTTCTTT TRBV15 NA TRBJ1-1 many
CASSGTTTDTQYF TGTGCCAGCTCAGGGACGACGACAGATACGCAGTATTTT TRBV7-3 NA TRBJ2-3 NA
CATSDHYREGNTEAFF TGTGCCACCAGCGACCACTACAGGGAAGGGAACACTGAAGCTTTCTTT TRBV15 NA TRBJ1-1 many
CSASGGKGGFNQPQHF TGCAGTGCTAGTGGCGGGAAGGGGGGCTTCAATCAGCCCCAGCATTTT TRBV20-1 NA TRBJ1-5 many
CASSLQPTGGYEQYF TGTGCCAGCAGCCTACAACCGACAGGGGGCTACGAGCAGTACTTC TRBV11-2 TRBD1 TRBJ2-7 many
CSVRTGVGKNIRYF TGCAGCGTTCGGACAGGGGTAGGCAAAAACATTCGGTACTTC TRBV29-1 TRBD1 TRBJ2-4 NA
CGAQAGGYERYF TGCGGTGCCCAAGCGGGAGGGTACGAGCGGTACTTC TRBV20-1 TRBD2 TRBJ2-7 NA
CASREAGTNNEQFF TGTGCCAGCAGGGAAGCCGGGACTAACAATGAGCAGTTCTTC TRBV7-3 TRBD2 TRBJ2-1 many
CASSYGTGGVKLFF TGTGCCAGCAGTTACGGGACAGGGGGCGTAAAACTGTTTTTT TRBV6-2/TRBV6-3 TRBD1 TRBJ1-4 NA
CSVIGGGHYEQYF TGCAGTGTCATAGGTGGGGGTCACTACGAGCAGTACTTC TRBV20-1 NA TRBJ2-7 many
CSARDTGKPNTGELFF TGCAGTGCTAGAGACACAGGGAAACCGAACACCGGGGAGCTGTTTTTT TRBV20-1 NA TRBJ2-2 many
CASSQTGPTYEQYF TGCGCCAGCAGCCAGACAGGGCCTACCTACGAGCAGTACTTC TRBV4-1 TRBD1 TRBJ2-7 many
CASSSDGYAEAFF TGTGCCAGCAGCTCGGACGGGTACGCTGAAGCTTTCTTT TRBV7-9 NA TRBJ1-1 many
CASSLVDTGTAPLHF TGCGCCAGCAGCTTGGTAGACACAGGGACGGCACCCCTCCACTTT TRBV5-1 NA TRBJ1-6 many
CSASYTGRYEQYF TGCAGTGCTAGCTACACCGGGAGGTACGAGCAGTACTTT TRBV20-1 TRBD2 TRBJ2-3 NA
CASSADRDRVQPQHF TGTGCCAGCAGTGCGGACCGGGACAGGGTTCAGCCCCAGCATTTT TRBV6-1 TRBD1 TRBJ1-5 many
CASSRQGLADQPQHF TGTGCCAGCAGTAGACAGGGATTAGCGGATCAGCCCCAGCATTTT TRBV9 TRBD1 TRBJ1-5 many
CASSPWRQETQYF TGTGCCAGCTCACCGTGGAGACAAGAGACCCAGTACTTC TRBV18 NA TRBJ2-5 many
CANSTTGGRHEKLFF TGTGCCAATAGTACCACAGGGGGAAGGCATGAAAAACTGTTTTTT TRBV19 TRBD1 TRBJ1-4 NA